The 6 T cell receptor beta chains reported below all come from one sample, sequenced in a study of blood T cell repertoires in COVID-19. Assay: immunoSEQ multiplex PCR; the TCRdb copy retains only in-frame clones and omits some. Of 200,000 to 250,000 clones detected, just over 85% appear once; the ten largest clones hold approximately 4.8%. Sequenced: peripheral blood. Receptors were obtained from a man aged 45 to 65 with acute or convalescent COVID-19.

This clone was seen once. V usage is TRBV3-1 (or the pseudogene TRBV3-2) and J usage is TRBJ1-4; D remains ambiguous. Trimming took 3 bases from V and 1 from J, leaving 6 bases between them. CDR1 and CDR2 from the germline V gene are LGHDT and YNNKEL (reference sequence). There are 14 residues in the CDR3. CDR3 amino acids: CASSQGQTNEKLFF. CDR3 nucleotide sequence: TGTGCCAGCAGCCAGGGCCAAACTAATGAAAAACTGTTTTTT.

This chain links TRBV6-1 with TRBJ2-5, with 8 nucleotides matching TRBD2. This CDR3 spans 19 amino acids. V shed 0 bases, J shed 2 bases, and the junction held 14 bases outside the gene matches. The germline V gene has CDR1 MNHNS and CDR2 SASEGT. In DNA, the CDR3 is TGTGCCAGCAGTGAAGCGCCGGGGGGGGCGAAATCGGTTCAAGAGACCCAGTACTTC. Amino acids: CASSEAPGGAKSVQETQYF.

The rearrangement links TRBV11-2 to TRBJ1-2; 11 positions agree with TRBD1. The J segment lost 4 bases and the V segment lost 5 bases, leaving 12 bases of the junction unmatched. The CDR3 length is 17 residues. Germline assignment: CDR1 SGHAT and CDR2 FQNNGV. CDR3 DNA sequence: TGTGCCAGCAGCGTTAGGTGGACAGGGGGCGATCGCTATGGCTACACCTTC. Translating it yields CASSVRWTGGDRYGYTF.

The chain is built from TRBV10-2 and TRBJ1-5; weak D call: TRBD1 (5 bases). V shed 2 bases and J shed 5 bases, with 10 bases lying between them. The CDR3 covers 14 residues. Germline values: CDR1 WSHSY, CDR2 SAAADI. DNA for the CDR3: TGCGCCAGCAGTGAGGCGGGGACCCATCAGCCCCAGCATTTT. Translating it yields CASSEAGTHQPQHF.

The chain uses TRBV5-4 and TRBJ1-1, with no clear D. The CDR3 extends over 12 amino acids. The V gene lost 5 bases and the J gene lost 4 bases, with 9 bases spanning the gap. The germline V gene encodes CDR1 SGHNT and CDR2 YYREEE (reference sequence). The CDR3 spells CASSRSATEAFF. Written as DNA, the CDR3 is TGTGCCAGCAGTCGGTCCGCCACTGAAGCTTTCTTT. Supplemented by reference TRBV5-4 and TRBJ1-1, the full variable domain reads ETGVTQSPTHLIKTRGQQVTLRCSSQSGHNTVSWYQQALGQGPQFIFQYYREEENGRGNFPPRFSGLQFPNYSSELNVNALELDDSALYLCASSRSATEAFFGQGTRLTVV.

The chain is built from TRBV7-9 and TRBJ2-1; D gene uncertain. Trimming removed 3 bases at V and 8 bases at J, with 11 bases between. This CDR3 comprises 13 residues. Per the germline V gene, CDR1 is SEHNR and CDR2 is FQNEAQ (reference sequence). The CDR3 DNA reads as TGTGCCAGCAGCTTTGTGCCTACCGATGAGCAGTTCTTC. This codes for CASSFVPTDEQFF.